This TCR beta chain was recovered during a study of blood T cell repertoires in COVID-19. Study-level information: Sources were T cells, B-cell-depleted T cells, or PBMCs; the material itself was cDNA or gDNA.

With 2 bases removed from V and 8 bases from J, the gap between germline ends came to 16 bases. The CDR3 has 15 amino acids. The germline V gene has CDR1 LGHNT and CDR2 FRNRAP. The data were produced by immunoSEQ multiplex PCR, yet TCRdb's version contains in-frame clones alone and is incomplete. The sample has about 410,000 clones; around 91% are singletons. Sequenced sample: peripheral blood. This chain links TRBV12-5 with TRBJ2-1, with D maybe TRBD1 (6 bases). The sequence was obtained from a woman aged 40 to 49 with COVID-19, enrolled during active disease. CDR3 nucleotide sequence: TGTGCTAGTGGTTTGATGACAGGTGCTTATGATGAGCAGTTCTTC. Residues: CASGLMTGAYDEQFF.